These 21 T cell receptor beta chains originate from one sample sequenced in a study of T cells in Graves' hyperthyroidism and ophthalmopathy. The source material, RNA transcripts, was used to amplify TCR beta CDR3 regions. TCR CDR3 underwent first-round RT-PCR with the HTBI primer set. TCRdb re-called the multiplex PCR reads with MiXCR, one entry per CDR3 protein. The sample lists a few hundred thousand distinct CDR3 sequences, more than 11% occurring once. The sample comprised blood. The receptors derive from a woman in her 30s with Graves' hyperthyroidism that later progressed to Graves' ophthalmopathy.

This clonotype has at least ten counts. The CDR3 loop reads CASSFRQGDYEQYF. The DNA of the CDR3 is TGTGCCAGCAGCTTCCGACAGGGAGACTACGAGCAGTACTTC. The chain recombines TRBV11-3 with TRBJ2-7; 7 nucleotides align to TRBD1. CDR1 is SGHNT, CDR2 YENEEA, per germline. This CDR3 contains 14 residues. V was pared by 3 bases and J by 3 bases, with 5 bases of the junction left unmatched.

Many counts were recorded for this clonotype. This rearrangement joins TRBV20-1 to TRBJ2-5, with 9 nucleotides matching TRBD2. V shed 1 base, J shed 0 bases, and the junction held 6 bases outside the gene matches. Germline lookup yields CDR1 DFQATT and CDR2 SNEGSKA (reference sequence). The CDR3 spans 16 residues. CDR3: CSARVGSGRDQETQYF. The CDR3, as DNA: TGCAGTGCTAGAGTAGGTAGCGGGAGAGACCAAGAGACCCAGTACTTC.

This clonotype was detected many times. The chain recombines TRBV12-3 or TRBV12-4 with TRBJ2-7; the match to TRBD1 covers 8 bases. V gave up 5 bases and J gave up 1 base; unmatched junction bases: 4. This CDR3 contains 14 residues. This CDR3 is CASSMGQESYEQYF. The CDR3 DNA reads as TGTGCCAGCAGTATGGGACAGGAGTCCTACGAGCAGTACTTC.

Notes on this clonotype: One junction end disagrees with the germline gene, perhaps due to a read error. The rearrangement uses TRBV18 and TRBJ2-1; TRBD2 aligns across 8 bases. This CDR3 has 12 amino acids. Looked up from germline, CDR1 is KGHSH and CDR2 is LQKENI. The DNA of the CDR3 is TGTGTCAGCTCCCCGGGGGGGAATGAGCAGTTCTTC. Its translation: CVSSPGGNEQFF. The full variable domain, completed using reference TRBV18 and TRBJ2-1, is NAGVMQNPRHLVRRRGQEARLRCSPMKGHSHVYWYRQLPEEGLKFMVYLQKENIIDESGMPKERFSAEFPKEGPSILRIQQVVRGDSAAYFCVSSPGGNEQFFGPGTRLTVL.

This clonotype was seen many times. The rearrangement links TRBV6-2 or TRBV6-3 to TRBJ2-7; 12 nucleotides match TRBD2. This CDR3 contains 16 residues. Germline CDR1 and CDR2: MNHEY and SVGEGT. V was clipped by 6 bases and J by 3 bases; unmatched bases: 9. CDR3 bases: TGTGCCAGCAGAGGGGCTAGCGGGAGGGACCTCTACGAGCAGTACTTC. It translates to CASRGASGRDLYEQYF.

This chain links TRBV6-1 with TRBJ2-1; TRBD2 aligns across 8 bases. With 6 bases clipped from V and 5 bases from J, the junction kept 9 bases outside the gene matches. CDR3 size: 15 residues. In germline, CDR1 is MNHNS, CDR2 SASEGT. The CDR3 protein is CASSPGRGFNNEQFF. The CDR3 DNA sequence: TGTGCCAGCAGCCCCGGGAGGGGTTTCAACAATGAGCAGTTCTTC.

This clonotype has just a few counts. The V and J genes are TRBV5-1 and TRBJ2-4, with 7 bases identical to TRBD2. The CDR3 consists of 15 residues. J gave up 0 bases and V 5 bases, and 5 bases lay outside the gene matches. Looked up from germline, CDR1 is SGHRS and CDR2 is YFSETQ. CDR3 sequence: CASSGGGSAKNIQYF. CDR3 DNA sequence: TGCGCCAGCAGTGGCGGGGGTTCAGCCAAAAACATTCAGTACTTC.

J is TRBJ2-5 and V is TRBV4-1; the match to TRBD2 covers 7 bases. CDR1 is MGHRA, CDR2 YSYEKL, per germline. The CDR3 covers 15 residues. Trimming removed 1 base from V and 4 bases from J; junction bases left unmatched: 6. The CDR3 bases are TGCGCCAGCAGCCAAGTGGGGAGGGATGGAGAGACCCAGTACTTC. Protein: CASSQVGRDGETQYF.

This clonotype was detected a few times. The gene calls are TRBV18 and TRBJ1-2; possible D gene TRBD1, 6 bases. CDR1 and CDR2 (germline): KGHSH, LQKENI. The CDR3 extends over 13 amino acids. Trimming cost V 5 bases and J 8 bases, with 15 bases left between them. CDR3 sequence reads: CASSSPGGAGYTF. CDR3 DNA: TGTGCCAGCTCATCCCCGGGGGGCGCGGGCTACACCTTC.

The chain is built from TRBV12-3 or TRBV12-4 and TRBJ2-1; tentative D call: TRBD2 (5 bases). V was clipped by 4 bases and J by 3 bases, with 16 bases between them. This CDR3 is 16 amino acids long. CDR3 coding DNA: TGTGCCAGCAGTTCCCATGCGGAGGACTTCTACAATGAGCAGTTCTTC. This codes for CASSSHAEDFYNEQFF.

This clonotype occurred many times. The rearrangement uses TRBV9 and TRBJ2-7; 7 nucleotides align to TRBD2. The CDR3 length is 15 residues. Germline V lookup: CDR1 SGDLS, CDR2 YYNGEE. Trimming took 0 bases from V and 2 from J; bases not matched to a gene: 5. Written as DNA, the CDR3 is TGTGCCAGCAGCGTAGAGGCAGCGGGGCCCTACGAGCAGTACTTC. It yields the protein CASSVEAAGPYEQYF. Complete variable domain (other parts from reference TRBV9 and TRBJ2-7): DSGVTQTPKHLITATGQRVTLRCSPRSGDLSVYWYQQSLDQGLQFLIQYYNGEERAKGNILERFSAQQFPDLHSELNLSSLELGDSALYFCASSVEAAGPYEQYFGPGTRLTVT.

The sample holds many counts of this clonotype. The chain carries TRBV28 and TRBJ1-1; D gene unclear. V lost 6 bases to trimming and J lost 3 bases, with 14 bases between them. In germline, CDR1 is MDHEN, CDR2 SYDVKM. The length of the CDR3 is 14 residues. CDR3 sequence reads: CASSPALAHTEAFF. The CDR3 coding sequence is TGTGCCAGCAGCCCTGCCTTAGCCCACACTGAAGCTTTCTTT.

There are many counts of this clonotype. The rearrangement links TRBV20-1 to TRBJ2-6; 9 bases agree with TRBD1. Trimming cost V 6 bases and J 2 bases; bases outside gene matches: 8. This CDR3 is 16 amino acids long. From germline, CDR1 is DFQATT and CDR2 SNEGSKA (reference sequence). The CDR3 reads CSAPTGGSPGANVLTF. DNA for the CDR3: TGCAGTGCCCCGACAGGGGGATCACCTGGGGCCAACGTCCTGACTTTC.

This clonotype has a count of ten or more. CDR3 bases: TGTGCCATCAGTACCGGGACTACGGACGGGGAGCTGTTTTTT. Its translation: CAISTGTTDGELFF. The chain employs TRBV10-3 and TRBJ2-2; 7 positions agree with TRBD2. CDR1 ENHRY and CDR2 SYGVKD come from the germline V gene. This CDR3 comprises 14 residues. V was pared by 5 bases and J by 7 bases, with 7 bases of the junction left unmatched.

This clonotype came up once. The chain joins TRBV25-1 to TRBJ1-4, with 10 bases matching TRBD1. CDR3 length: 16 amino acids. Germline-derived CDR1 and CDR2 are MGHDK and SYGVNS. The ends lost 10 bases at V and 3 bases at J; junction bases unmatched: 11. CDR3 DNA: TGTGCCAACAGAACGTTCGGACAGGGGGCTAATGAAAAACTGTTTTTT. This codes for CANRTFGQGANEKLFF.

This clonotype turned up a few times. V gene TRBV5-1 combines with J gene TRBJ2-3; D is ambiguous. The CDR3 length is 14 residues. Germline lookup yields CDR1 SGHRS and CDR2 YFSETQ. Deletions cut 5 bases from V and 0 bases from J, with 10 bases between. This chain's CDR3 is CASRVVGSTDTQYF. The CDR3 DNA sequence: TGCGCCAGCAGGGTGGTGGGCAGCACAGATACGCAGTATTTT.

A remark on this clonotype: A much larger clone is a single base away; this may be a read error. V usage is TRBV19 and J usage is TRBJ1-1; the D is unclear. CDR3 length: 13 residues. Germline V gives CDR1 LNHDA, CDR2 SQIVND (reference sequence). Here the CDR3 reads CASSSATYTEALF. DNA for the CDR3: TGTGCCAGTAGTTCGGCTACATACACTGAAGCTCTCTTT.

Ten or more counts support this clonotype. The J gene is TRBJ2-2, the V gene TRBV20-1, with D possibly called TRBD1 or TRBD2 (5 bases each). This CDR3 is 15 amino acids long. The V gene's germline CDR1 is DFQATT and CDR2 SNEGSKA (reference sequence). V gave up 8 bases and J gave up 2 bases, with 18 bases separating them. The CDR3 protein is CSTTNRDLNTGELFF. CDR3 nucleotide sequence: TGCAGTACTACCAATAGGGACCTCAACACCGGGGAGCTGTTTTTT.

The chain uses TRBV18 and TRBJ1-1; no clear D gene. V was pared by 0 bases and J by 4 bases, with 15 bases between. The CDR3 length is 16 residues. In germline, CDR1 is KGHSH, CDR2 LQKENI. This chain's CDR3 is CASSPPSVRGSTEAFF. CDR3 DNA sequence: TGTGCCAGCTCACCACCTTCGGTCAGAGGGAGCACTGAAGCTTTCTTT.

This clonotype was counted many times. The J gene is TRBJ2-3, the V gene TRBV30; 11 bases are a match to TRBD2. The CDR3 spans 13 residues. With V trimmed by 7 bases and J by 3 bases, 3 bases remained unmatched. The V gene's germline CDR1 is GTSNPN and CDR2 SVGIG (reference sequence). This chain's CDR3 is CAFTSGSTDTQYF. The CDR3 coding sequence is TGTGCCTTCACTAGCGGGAGTACAGATACGCAGTATTTT.

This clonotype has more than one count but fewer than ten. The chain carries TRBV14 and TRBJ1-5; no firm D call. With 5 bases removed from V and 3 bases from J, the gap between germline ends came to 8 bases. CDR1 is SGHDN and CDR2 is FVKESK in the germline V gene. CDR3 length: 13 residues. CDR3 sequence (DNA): TGTGCCAGCAGCTCTCTTGTCAATCAGCCCCAGCATTTT. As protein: CASSSLVNQPQHF. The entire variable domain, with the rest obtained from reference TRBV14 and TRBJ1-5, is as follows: EAGVTQFPSHSVIEKGQTVTLRCDPISGHDNLYWYRRVMGKEIKFLLHFVKESKQDESGMPNNRFLAERTGGTYSTLKVQPAELEDSGVYFCASSSLVNQPQHFGDGTRLSIL.